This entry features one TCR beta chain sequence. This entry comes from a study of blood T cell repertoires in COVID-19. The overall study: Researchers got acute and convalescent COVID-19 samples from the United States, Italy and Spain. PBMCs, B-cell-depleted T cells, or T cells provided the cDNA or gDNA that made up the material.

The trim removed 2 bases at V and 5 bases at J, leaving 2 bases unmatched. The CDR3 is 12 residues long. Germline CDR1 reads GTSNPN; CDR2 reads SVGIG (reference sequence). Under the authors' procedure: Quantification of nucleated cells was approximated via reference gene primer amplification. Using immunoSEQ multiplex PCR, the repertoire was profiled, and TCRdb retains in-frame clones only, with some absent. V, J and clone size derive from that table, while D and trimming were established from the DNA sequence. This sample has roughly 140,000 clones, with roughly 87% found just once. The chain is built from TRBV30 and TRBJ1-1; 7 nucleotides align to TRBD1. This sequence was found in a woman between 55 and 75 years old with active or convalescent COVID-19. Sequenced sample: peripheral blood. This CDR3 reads CAWSLQGTEAFF. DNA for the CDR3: TGTGCCTGGAGTCTACAGGGGACTGAAGCTTTCTTT.